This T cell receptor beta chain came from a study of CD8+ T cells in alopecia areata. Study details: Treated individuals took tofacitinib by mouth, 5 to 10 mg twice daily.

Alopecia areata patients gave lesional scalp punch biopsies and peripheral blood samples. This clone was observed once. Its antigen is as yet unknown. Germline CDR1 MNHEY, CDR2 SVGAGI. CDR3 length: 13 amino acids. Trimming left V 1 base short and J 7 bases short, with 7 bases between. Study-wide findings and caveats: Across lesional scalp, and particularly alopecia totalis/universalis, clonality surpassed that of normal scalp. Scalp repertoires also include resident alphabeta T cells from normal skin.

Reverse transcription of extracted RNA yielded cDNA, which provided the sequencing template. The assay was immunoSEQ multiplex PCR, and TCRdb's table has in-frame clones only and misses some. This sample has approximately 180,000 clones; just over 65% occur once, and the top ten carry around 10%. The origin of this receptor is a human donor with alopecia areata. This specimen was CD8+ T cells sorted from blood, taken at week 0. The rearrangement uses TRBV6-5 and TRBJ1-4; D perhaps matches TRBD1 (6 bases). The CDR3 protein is CASSYLGGEKLFF. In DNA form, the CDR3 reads TGTGCCAGCAGTTACTTAGGGGGTGAAAAACTGTTTTTT.